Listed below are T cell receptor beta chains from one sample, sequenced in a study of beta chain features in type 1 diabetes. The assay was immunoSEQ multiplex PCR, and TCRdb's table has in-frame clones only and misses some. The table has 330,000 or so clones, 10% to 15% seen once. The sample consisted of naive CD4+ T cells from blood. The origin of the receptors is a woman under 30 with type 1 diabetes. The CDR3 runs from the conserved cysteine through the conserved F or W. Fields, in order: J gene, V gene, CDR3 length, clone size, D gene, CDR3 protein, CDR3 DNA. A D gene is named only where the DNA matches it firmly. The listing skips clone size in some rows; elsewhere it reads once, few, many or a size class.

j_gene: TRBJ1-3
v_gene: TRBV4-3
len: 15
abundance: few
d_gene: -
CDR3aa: CASSQDTGFGNTIYF
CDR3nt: TGCGCCAGCAGCCAAGATACCGGGTTCGGAAACACCATATATTTT

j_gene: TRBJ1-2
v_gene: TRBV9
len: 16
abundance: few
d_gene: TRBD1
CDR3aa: CASRDRLGQGTYGYTF
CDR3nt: TGTGCCAGCAGAGACCGGCTGGGACAGGGCACCTATGGCTACACCTTC

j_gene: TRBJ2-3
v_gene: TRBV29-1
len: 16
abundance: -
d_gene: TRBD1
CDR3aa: CSVEDPGTVEADTQYF
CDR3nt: TGCAGCGTTGAAGATCCCGGGACAGTAGAAGCAGATACGCAGTATTTT

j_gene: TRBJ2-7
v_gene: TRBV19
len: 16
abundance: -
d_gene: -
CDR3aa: CASSMVSVGGRLGQYF
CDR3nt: TGTGCCAGTAGTATGGTGTCGGTCGGGGGAAGACTCGGGCAGTACTTC

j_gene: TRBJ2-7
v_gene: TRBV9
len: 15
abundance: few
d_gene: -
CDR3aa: CASSVAPGDPYEQYF
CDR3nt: TGTGCCAGCAGCGTCGCTCCGGGGGATCCATACGAGCAGTACTTC

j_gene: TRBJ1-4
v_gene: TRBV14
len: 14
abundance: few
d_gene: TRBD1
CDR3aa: CASSRRTGREKLFF
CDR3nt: TGTGCCAGCAGCCGTCGGACAGGGCGTGAAAAACTGTTTTTT

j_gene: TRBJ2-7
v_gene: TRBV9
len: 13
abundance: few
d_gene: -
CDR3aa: CASSVRVGYEQYF
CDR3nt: TGTGCCAGCAGCGTCAGGGTGGGCTACGAGCAGTACTTC

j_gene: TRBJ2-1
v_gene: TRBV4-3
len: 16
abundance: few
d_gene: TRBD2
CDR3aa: CASSQGSSGGYNEQFF
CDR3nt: TGCGCCAGCAGCCAAGGATCAAGCGGGGGATACAATGAGCAGTTCTTC

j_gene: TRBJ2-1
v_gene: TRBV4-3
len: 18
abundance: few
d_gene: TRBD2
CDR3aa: CASSRNLAGGTLYNEQFF
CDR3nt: TGCGCCAGCAGCCGCAATCTAGCGGGGGGGACCCTCTACAATGAGCAGTTCTTC

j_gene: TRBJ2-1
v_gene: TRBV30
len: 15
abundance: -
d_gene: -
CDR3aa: CAWKAWAESYNEQFF
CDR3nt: TGTGCCTGGAAAGCCTGGGCTGAATCCTACAATGAGCAGTTCTTC

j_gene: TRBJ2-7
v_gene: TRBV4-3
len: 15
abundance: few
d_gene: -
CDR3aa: CASSQVGTRLYEQYF
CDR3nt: TGCGCCAGCAGCCAAGTTGGGACAAGGCTCTACGAGCAGTACTTC

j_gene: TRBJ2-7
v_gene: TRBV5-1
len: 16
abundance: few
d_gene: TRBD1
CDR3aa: CASSLEWAGTGDEQYF
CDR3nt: TGCGCCAGCAGCTTGGAATGGGCCGGGACAGGGGACGAGCAGTACTTC

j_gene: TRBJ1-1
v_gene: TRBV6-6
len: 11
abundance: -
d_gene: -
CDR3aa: CASSYRQEAFF
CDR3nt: TGTGCCAGCAGTTACAGACAGGAAGCTTTCTTT

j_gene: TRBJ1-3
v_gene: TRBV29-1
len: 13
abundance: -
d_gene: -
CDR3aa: CSSCSLRRNTIYF
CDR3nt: TGCAGCTCGTGTTCCCTGAGGCGAAACACCATATATTTT

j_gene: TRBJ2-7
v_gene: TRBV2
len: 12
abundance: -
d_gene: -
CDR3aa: CASSSERYEQYF
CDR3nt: TGTGCCAGCAGTTCCGAGCGGTACGAGCAGTACTTC

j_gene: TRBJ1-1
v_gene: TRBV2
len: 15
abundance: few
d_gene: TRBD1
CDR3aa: CASRTSTGRNTEAFF
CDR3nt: TGTGCCAGCAGAACATCGACAGGGCGGAACACTGAAGCTTTCTTT

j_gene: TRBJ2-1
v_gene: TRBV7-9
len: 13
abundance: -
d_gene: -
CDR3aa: CASSYGLTNEQFF
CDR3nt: TGTGCCAGCAGCTATGGACTTACCAATGAGCAGTTCTTC

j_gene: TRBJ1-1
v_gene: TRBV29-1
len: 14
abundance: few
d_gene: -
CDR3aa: CSVVRRLMNTEAFF
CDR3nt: TGCAGCGTTGTCCGCAGGCTCATGAACACTGAAGCTTTCTTT

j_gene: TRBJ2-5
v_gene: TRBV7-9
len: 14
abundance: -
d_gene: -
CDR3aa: CASSLVSGGETQYF
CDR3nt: TGTGCCAGCAGCTTAGTTTCGGGCGGGGAGACCCAGTACTTC

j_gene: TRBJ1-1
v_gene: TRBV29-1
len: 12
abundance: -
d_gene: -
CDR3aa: CSVVVWNTEAFF
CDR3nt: TGCAGCGTTGTAGTATGGAACACTGAAGCTTTCTTT

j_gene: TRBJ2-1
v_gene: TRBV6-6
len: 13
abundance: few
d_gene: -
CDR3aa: CASTSPEGNEQFF
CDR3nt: TGTGCCAGCACTTCCCCGGAGGGCAATGAGCAGTTCTTC

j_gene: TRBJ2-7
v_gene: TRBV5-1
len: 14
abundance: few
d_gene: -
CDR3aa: CASSLVQGAYEQYF
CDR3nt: TGCGCCAGCAGCTTGGTCCAAGGGGCCTACGAGCAGTACTTC

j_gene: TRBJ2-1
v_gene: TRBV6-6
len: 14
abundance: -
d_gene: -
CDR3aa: CASSYGGGSIEQFF
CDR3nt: TGTGCCAGCAGTTATGGAGGAGGATCCATTGAGCAGTTCTTC

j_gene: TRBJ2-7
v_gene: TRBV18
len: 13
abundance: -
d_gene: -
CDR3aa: CASSPGEKNEQYF
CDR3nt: TGTGCCAGCTCACCCGGAGAGAAGAACGAGCAGTACTTC

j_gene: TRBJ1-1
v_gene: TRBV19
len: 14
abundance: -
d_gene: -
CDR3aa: CASSIPRGNTEAFF
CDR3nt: TGTGCCAGTAGTATCCCACGGGGGAACACTGAAGCTTTCTTT

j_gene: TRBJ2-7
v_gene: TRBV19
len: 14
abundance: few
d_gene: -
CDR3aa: CASSTTGRSYEQYF
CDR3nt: TGTGCCAGTAGTACGACAGGCCGCTCCTACGAGCAGTACTTC

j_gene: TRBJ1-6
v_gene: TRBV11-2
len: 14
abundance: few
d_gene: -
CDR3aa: CASSLTGTESPLHF
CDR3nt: TGTGCCAGCAGCTTAACGGGGACTGAATCACCCCTCCACTTT

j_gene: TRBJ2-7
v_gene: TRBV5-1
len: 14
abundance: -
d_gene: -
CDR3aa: CASSLAASSYEQYF
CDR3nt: TGCGCCAGCAGCTTGGCCGCTAGTAGCTACGAGCAGTACTTC

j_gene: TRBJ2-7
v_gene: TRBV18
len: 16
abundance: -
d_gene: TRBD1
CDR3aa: CASSTGGGTGTLEQYF
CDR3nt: TGTGCCAGCTCCACAGGTGGAGGGACAGGGACCCTCGAGCAGTACTTC

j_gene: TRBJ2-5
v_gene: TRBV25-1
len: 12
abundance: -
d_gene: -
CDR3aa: CASSEAQETQYF
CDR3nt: TGTGCCAGCAGTGAGGCCCAAGAGACCCAGTACTTC

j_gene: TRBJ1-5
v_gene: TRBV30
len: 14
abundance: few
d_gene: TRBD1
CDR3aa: CAWSADRGHQPQHF
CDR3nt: TGTGCCTGGAGTGCCGACAGGGGGCATCAGCCCCAGCATTTT

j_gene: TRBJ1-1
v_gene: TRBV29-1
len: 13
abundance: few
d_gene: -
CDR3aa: CSVARRLNTEAFF
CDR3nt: TGCAGCGTTGCCAGGAGGCTGAACACTGAAGCTTTCTTT